Sequencing of this T cell receptor beta chain was carried out in a study of shared clonotypes between healthy human individuals. Study-wide background: Donors were a couple of women and three men aged 18 to 49. Each donor contributed plates that comprised three CD4 naive, three CD4 memory, two CD8 naive and one CD8 memory.

As for this clone: Antigen specificity is unknown.

Naivety among CD8 cells was defined by CD45RO negativity and positive CCR7 selection, thereby excluding terminally differentiated effector memory CD45RA+ cells. The CDR3 covers 16 residues. Germline trimming cut 1 base from V and 5 bases from J; bases unmatched to any gene: 3. Germline V gene lookup returns CDR1 SGHTA and CDR2 FQGNSA. Profiling relied on immunoSEQ multiplex PCR, and the TCRdb table lists in-frame clones only, not all of them. Among about 2.2 million clones listed, 80% to 95% were seen once. Study findings and constraints: Among non-shared clonotypes, generation probabilities were lower than among those shared by all four donors. Among four donors, roughly 5.4% of naive CD4 clonotypes were found in common.

This TCR derives from a man aged 18 to 30 in good health. Some clones in this sample may be carry-over from other donors' samples. Sequenced input: naive CD8+ T cells from PBMCs. The V gene is TRBV7-2, the J gene TRBJ2-1, with TRBD2 matching 12 bases. The CDR3 DNA reads TGTGCCAGCAGCTTAGTCCTAGCGGGGGGGGACAATGAGCAGTTCTTC. It codes for CASSLVLAGGDNEQFF.